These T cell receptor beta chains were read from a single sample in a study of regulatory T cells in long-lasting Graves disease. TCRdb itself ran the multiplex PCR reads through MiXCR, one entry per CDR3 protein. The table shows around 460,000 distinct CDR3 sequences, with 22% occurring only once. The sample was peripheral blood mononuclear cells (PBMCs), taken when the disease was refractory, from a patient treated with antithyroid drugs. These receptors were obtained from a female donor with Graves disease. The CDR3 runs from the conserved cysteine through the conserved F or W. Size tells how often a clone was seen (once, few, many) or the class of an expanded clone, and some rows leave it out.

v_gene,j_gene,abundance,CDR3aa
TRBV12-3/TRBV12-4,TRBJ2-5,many,CASRRPFWEDETQYF
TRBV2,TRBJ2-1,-,CASPGDREQFF
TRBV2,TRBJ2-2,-,CASSVEGSGELFF
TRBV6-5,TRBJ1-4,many,CASSYDRGLRSEKLFF
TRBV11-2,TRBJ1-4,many,CASSRGATNEKLFF
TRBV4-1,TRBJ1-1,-,CASSQETGRFTEAFF
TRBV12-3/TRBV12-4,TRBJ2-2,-,CASSFNRLTGELFF
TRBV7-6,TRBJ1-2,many,CASSLALSPGPNGYTF
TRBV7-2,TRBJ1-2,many,CASSLGVEGPGYTF
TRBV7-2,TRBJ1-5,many,CASSSQGNQPQHF
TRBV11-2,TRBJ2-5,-,CASSQEAATRNTQYF
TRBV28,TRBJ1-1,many,CASSQTGSNTEAFF
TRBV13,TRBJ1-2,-,CASIDRVNYGYTF
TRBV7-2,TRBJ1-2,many,CASSLRGWDGYTF
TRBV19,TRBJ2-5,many,CASKVNGRFQETQYF
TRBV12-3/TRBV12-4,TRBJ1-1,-,CASSPRLGAEAFF
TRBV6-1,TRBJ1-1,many,CASSRDMGTEAFF
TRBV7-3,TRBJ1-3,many,CASSTDRCGNTIYF
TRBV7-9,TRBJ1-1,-,CASSGTGTENTEAFF
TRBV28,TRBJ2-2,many,CASSLSGRGAGELFF
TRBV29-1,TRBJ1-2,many,CSVAQLQHGYTF
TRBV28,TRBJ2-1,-,CASSLGALAGAFSYNEQFF
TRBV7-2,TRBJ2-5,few,CASSLMSGETQYF
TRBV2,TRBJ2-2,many,CASARQLTGELFF
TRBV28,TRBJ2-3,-,CASSPPGQGGTDTQYF
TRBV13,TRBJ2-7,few,CASSDQGLSYEQYF
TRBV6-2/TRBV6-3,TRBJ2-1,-,CASSYLTGEFF
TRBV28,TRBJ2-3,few,CASSFIGGGTDTQYF